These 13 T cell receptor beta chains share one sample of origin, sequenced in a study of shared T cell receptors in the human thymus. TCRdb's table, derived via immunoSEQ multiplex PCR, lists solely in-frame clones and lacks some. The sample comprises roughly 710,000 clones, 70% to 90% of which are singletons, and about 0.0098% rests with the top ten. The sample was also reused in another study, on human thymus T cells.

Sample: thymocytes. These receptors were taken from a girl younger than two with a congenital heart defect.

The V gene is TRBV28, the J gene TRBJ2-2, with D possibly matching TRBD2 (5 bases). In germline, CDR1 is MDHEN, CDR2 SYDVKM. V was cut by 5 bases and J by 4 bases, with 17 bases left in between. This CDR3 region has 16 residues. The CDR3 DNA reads TGTGCCAGCAGTACCTCCCCTCATCGGGGCACCGGGGAGCTGTTTTTT. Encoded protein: CASSTSPHRGTGELFF.

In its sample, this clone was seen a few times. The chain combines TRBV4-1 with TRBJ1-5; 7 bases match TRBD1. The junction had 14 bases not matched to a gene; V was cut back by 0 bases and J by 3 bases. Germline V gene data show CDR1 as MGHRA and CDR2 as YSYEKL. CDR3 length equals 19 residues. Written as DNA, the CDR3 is TGCGCCAGCAGCCAAGAAAAGCTACAGGGGATTATCCTCAATCAGCCCCAGCATTTT. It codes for CASSQEKLQGIILNQPQHF.

The CDR3 loop reads CASSTGSSGNTIYF. The CDR3, as DNA: TGTGCCAGCAGTACAGGGAGCTCTGGAAACACCATATATTTT. The V gene is TRBV21-1, the J gene TRBJ1-3; TRBD1, as called in the table, went unchecked against the DNA. TRBV21-1 is noted as a pseudogene. The CDR3 has 14 amino acids.

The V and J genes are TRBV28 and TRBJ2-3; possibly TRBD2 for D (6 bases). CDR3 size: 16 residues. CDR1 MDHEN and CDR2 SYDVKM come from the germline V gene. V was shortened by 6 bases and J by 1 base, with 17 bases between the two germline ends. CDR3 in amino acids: CASSQRRGSGTDTQYF. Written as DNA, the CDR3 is TGTGCCAGCAGCCAACGCCGGGGGAGCGGCACAGATACGCAGTATTTT.

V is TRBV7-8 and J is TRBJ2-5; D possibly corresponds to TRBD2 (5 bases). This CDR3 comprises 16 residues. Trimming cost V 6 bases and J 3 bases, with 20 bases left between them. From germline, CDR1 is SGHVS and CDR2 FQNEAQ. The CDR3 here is CASRAEGKMGKETQYF. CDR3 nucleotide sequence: TGTGCCAGCAGGGCCGAGGGAAAAATGGGCAAAGAGACCCAGTACTTC.

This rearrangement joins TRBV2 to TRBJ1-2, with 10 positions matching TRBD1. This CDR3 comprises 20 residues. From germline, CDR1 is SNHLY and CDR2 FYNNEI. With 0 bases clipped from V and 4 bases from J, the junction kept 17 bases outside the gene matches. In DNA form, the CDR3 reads TGTGCCAGCAGTGAAGCCAGGTTGCGGACAGGGGGAGCCAACGTCTATGGCTACACCTTC. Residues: CASSEARLRTGGANVYGYTF.

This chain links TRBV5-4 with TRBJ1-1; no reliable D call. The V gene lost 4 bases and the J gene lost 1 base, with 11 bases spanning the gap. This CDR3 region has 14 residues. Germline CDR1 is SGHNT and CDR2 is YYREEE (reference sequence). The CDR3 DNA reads TGTGCCAGCAGCAACGCGGGGAAGAACACTGAAGCTTTCTTT. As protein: CASSNAGKNTEAFF. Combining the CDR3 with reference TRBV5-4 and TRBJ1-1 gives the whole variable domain ETGVTQSPTHLIKTRGQQVTLRCSSQSGHNTVSWYQQALGQGPQFIFQYYREEENGRGNFPPRFSGLQFPNYSSELNVNALELDDSALYLCASSNAGKNTEAFFGQGTRLTVV.

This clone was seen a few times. CDR3 loop: CASSLTQGVSYNSPLHF. The CDR3 DNA is TGTGCCAGCAGCTTGACTCAGGGGGTTTCCTATAATTCACCCCTCCACTTT. The genes are TRBV7-8 and TRBJ1-6; TRBD1 matches 7 bases. CDR1 is SGHVS, CDR2 FQNEAQ, per germline. CDR3 size: 17 residues. V was clipped by 3 bases and J by 1 base; unmatched bases: 6.

The CDR3 sequence: CASSPGTPWADTQYF. In DNA, the CDR3 is TGTGCCAGCAGCCCCGGGACACCGTGGGCAGATACGCAGTATTTT. The chain joins TRBV9 to TRBJ2-3, with D perhaps TRBD1 (6 bases). V dropped 4 bases and J dropped 4 bases, with 16 bases sitting between them. Germline V CDR1 and CDR2: SGDLS, YYNGEE. This CDR3 is 15 amino acids long.

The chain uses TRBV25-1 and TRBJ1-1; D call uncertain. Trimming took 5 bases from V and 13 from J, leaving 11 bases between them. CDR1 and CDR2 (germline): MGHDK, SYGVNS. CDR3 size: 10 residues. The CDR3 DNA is TGTGCCAGCAGTTCGAGGGAGGTTTTCTTT. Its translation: CASSSREVFF. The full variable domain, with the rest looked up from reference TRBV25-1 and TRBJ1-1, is EADIYQTPRYLVIGTGKKITLECSQTMGHDKMYWYQQDPGMELHLIHYSYGVNSTEKGDLSSESTVSRIRTEHFPLTLESARPSHTSQYLCASSSREVFFGQGTRLTVV.

CDR3 amino acids: CASSSPTTGTPLGEQYF. The CDR3 DNA reads TGTGCCAGCAGCTCACCAACAACTGGGACACCCTTGGGGGAGCAGTACTTC. This chain joins TRBV11-2 and TRBJ2-7; possibly TRBD1 for D (6 bases). CDR1 is SGHAT and CDR2 is FQNNGV in the germline V gene. The germline V and J ends were trimmed by 4 bases and 7 bases, with 26 bases remaining between them. This CDR3 contains 17 residues.

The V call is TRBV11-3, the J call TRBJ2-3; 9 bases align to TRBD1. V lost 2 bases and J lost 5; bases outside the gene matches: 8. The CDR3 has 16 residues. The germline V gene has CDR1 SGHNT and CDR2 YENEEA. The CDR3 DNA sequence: TGTGCCAGCAGCTTAACCGGGACAGGGTTTAAAGATACGCAGTATTTT. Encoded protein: CASSLTGTGFKDTQYF.

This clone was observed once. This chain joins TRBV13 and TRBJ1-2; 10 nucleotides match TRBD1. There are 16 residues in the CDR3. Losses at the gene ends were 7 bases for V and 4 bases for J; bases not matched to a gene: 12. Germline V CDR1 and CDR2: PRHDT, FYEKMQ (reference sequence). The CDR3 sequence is CASTVQARTGGYGYTF. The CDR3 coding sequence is TGTGCCAGCACCGTACAGGCCCGGACAGGGGGCTATGGCTACACCTTC.